Below, 10 T cell receptor beta chains from the same sample are listed, as sequenced in a study of shared clonotypes between healthy human individuals. Naive CD8 cells lacked CD45RO and underwent positive selection for CCR7, leaving out terminally differentiated effector memory CD45RA+ cells. Generated by immunoSEQ multiplex PCR, the TCRdb table keeps only in-frame clones and is missing some. The sample has around 2,000,000 clones; roughly 95% are singletons. Sequencing used naive CD8+ T cells sorted from blood. These TCRs come from a man younger than 35 in good health.

The CDR3 loop is CSARIYEQYF. Here the CDR3 DNA reads TGCAGTGCTAGAATCTACGAGCAGTACTTC. The V call is TRBV20-1, the J call TRBJ2-7; D ambiguous. CDR1 and CDR2 (germline): DFQATT, SNEGSKA (reference sequence). Trimming pared 2 bases from V and 3 bases from J, leaving 2 bases between. The CDR3 sequence is 10 residues long.

Regarding this clone: This same CDR3 is encoded by further DNA sequences in the sample. This chain connects TRBV5-1 to TRBJ2-1, with 7 bases lining up with TRBD1. The CDR3 is 15 residues long. Germline CDR1 and CDR2: SGHRS and YFSETQ. V was pared by 0 bases and J by 2 bases, with 2 bases of the junction left unmatched. The CDR3 here is CASSLAGTAYNEQFF. The DNA for the CDR3 is TGCGCCAGCAGCTTGGCCGGGACAGCCTACAATGAGCAGTTCTTC.

This clone was recorded once. V is TRBV27 and J is TRBJ2-5; TRBD1 might be the D (6 bases). Germline V lookup: CDR1 MNHEY, CDR2 SMNVEV (reference sequence). The CDR3 loop spans 14 amino acids. V was pared by 6 bases and J by 4 bases, with 15 bases between. The CDR3 protein is CASSPQGQGETQYF. As DNA, the CDR3 is TGTGCCAGCAGCCCCCAGGGGCAGGGAGAGACCCAGTACTTC.

This clone occurred once. V and J are TRBV6-4 and TRBJ1-6, with D unclear. The CDR3 is 14 residues long. Trimming stripped 2 bases from V and 7 bases from J, with 9 bases between. In germline, CDR1 is MRHNA, CDR2 SNTAGT. The CDR3 loop is CASSDLVPNSPLHF. CDR3 coding DNA: TGTGCCAGCAGTGACCTTGTACCGAATTCACCCCTCCACTTT.

The rearrangement links TRBV6-5 to TRBJ1-2; D possibly corresponds to TRBD1 (5 bases). Trimming removed 0 bases from V and 6 bases from J, with 8 bases in between. This CDR3 comprises 13 residues. Germline CDR1 and CDR2: MNHEY and SVGAGI. The CDR3 loop is CASSYSMTDGYTF. CDR3 bases: TGTGCCAGCAGTTACTCGATGACAGATGGCTACACCTTC.

This rearrangement joins TRBV7-6 to TRBJ2-7, with D uncertain. From germline, CDR1 is SGHVS and CDR2 FNYEAQ. The CDR3 is 14 residues long. The germline V and J ends were trimmed by 4 bases and 3 bases, with 13 bases remaining between them. The CDR3 DNA follows: TGTGCCAGCAGCTCAGCCCAAAGAGGCTACGAGCAGTACTTC. This gives the protein CASSSAQRGYEQYF.

The chain is built from TRBV7-9 and TRBJ1-6; D gene uncertain. The length of the CDR3 is 16 residues. V was pared by 1 base and J by 0 bases, with 7 bases between. Germline assignment: CDR1 SEHNR and CDR2 FQNEAQ (reference sequence). CDR3 coding DNA: TGTGCCAGCAGCTTAGAAGGCTACTCCTATAATTCACCCCTCCACTTT. Encoded protein: CASSLEGYSYNSPLHF.

The CDR3: CASSQVLGSDTQYF. The CDR3 DNA is TGCGCCAGCAGCCAAGTCTTGGGATCCGATACGCAGTATTTT. The chain has TRBV4-1 and TRBJ2-3; D is unclear. This CDR3 is built from 14 residues. Trimming took off 1 base at V and 6 bases at J, with 11 bases between the two ends. Germline values: CDR1 MGHRA, CDR2 YSYEKL.

The chain links TRBV21-1 to TRBJ2-5. TRBV21-1 is described as a pseudogene. This CDR3 spans 12 amino acids. The CDR3 sequence is CASSKGCETQYF. CDR3 sequence (DNA): TGTGCCAGCAGCAAAGGGTGCGAGACCCAGTACTTC.

In the case of this clone: Other nucleotide sequences from this sample produce the same CDR3. This sequence joins TRBV9 and TRBJ1-1; D call uncertain. V was cut by 0 bases and J by 2 bases, with 5 bases left in between. This CDR3 has 13 residues. Germline values: CDR1 SGDLS, CDR2 YYNGEE. The CDR3 nucleotides read TGTGCCAGCAGCGTAGGGCCAAACACTGAAGCTTTCTTT. This encodes CASSVGPNTEAFF.